This T cell receptor beta chain was observed in a study of T cell repertoires in cytomegalovirus infection. On this clonotype: Its antigen is not identified.

TCRdb passed the reads through MiXCR, listing each CDR3 protein once. The table lists some 500,000 distinct CDR3 sequences, almost 40% of them singletons. The germline CDR1 and CDR2 sequences are LGHNA and YSLEER. The V end lost 1 base, the J end lost 5 bases, and 11 bases lay between the germline ends. The CDR3 contains 15 residues. The sample was cultured PBMCs, taken from culture after CMV antigen stimulation. The receptor was derived from a human donor in good health (CMV status not recorded). Some clones in this sample may be carry-over from other donors' samples. The rearrangement joins TRBV4-3 to TRBJ2-2; possible D gene TRBD2, 5 bases. The CDR3 region has the DNA TGCGCCAGCAGCCAAGTACGATCGGGGACCGGGGAGCTGTTTTTT. The encoded protein is CASSQVRSGTGELFF.